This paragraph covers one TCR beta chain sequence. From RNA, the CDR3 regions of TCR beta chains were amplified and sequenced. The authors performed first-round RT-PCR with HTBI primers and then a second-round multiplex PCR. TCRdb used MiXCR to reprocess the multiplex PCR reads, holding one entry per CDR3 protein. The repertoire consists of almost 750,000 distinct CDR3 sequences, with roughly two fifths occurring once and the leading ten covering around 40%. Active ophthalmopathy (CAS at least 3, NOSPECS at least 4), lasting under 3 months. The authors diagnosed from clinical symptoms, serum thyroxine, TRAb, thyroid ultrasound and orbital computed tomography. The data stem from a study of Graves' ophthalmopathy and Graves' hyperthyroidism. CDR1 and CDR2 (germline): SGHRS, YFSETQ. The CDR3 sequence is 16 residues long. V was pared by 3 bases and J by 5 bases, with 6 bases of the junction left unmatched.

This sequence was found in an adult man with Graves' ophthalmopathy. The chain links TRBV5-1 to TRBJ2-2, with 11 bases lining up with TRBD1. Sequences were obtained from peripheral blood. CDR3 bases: TGCGCCAGCAGCTCACTTGGACAGGGGGCTACCGGGGAGCTGTTTTTT. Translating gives CASSSLGQGATGELFF.